This T cell receptor (beta chain) appears in the sequencing data of a study of T cells in Graves' hyperthyroidism and ophthalmopathy. This clonotype was counted only a few times. What was amplified from RNA transcripts were TCR beta CDR3 regions. The HTBI primer set drove a first-round RT-PCR of the TCR CDR3. TCRdb fed the multiplex PCR reads into MiXCR, producing one record per CDR3 protein. The sample lists roughly 560,000 distinct CDR3 sequences, approximately 15% seen once, with roughly 4.5% in the top ten. Each 10 ml fresh peripheral blood draw supplied the PBMCs. Sequenced: blood. This receptor was obtained from a woman aged 40 to 50 with Graves' ophthalmopathy.

The CDR3 is CASILSRDRGRTGELFF. CDR3 sequence (DNA): TGTGCCAGCATCCTCTCCCGGGACAGGGGGCGAACCGGGGAGCTGTTTTTT. The rearrangement links TRBV11-2 to TRBJ2-2, with 12 bases fitting TRBD1. The CDR3 has 17 residues. Trimming took 7 bases from V and 5 from J; bases not matched to a gene: 11. The V gene's germline CDR1 is SGHAT and CDR2 FQNNGV.